This TCR beta chain comes out of a study of cytomegalovirus exposure and HLA in healthy donors. The ends lost 6 bases at V and 1 base at J; junction bases unmatched: 4. The CDR3 extends over 14 amino acids. Germline loops: CDR1 SNHLY, CDR2 FYNNEI. Use of 60 Vbeta and 13 Jbeta primers characterized the PCR. Method: immunoSEQ multiplex PCR; TCRdb's copy keeps in-frame clones and lacks some. The sample carries about 120,000 clones, 60% to 85% recorded once. Each of the donors was a healthy bone marrow donor. Study-wide results and limits: The authors later found TCR association rates varying by HLA locus, with DRB1 most and HLA-C fewest. Of the V segments, some could not be distinguished, including TRBV6-2 and TRBV6-3, and were excluded. The records held CMV serostatus as the only immune exposure information.

Comment on this clone: As yet, its antigen is unknown.

The gene calls are TRBV2 and TRBJ1-1; 8 positions agree with TRBD1. This receptor was identified in a young woman in good health and CMV-seropositive. Material: PBMCs. CDR3 DNA: TGTGCCAGCAGCCGAGACAGGGGGAACACTGAAGCTTTCTTT. Amino acid sequence: CASSRDRGNTEAFF.